Described below is a single TCR beta chain sequence and its context. Its antigen is unidentified. With 8 bases removed from V and 4 bases from J, the gap between germline ends came to 15 bases. Germline lookup yields CDR1 MNHNY and CDR2 SVGAGI (reference sequence). The CDR3 is 14 residues long. Clones were read by immunoSEQ multiplex PCR, and TCRdb kept only the in-frame ones, dropping some. This table has 150,000 or so clones, about 88% appearing once. The data are from a study of cytomegalovirus exposure and HLA in healthy donors. Findings of the study overall: In vitro data verified three CMV-associated chains as specific for CMV antigens. TCR beta chains numbering some 160 were designated cytomegalovirus-associated.

The receptor comes from a man younger than 35 in good health and CMV-seropositive. Sequenced sample: PBMCs. The V and J genes are TRBV6-6 and TRBJ1-5; D is unresolved. For the CDR3, the DNA is TGTGCCAGCCAGGAGGGCAGCACTAATCAGCCCCAGCATTTT. Translating it yields CASQEGSTNQPQHF.